This T cell receptor (beta chain) stems from a study of blood T cell repertoires in COVID-19. The length of the CDR3 is 16 residues. CDR1 is SNHLY, CDR2 FYNNEI, per germline. V dropped 6 bases and J dropped 7; count of bases not matched to a gene: 13. Clones were read by immunoSEQ multiplex PCR, and TCRdb kept only the in-frame ones, dropping some. The sample has under 500,000 clones; approximately 90% are singletons. What was sequenced was peripheral blood. The chain uses TRBV2 and TRBJ1-5; TRBD1 matches at 9 bases. The source is a woman aged 25 to 45 with acute or convalescent COVID-19. DNA for the CDR3: TGTGCCAGCAGCTCGTGGACAGGGGCTACGGGACAGCCCCAGCATTTT. Amino acids: CASSSWTGATGQPQHF.